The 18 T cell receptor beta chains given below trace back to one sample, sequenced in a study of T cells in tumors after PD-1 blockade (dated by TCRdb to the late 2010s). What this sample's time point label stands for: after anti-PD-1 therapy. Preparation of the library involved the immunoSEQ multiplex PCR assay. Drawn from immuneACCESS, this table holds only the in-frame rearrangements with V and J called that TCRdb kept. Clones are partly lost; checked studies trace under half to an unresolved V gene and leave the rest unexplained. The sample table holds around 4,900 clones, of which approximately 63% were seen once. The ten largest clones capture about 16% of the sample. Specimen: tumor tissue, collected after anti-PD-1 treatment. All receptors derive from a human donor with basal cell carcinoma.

The CDR3 loop is CASGAYNEQFF. The CDR3 bases are TGTGCCAGCGGGGCCTACAATGAGCAGTTCTTC. The V call is TRBV14, the J call TRBJ2-1; D is unclear. V was cut by 8 bases and J by 2 bases, with 4 bases left in between. The CDR3 is made up of 11 amino acids. Germline V gene sequence: CDR1 SGHDN, CDR2 FVKESK.

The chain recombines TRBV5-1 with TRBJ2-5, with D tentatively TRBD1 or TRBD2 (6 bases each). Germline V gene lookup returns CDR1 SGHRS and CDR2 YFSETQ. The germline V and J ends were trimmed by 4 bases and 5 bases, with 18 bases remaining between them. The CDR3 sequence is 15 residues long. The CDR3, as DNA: TGCGCCAGCAGCCCTCAAGGAGGGGGGACGGAGACCCAGTACTTC. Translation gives CASSPQGGGTETQYF.

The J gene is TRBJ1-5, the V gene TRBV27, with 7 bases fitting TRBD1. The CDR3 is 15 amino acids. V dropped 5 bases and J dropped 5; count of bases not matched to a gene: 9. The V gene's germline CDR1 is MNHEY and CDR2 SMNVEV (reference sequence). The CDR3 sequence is CASSPYRGGDQPQHF. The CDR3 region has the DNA TGTGCCAGCAGTCCTTACAGGGGTGGCGATCAGCCCCAGCATTTT.

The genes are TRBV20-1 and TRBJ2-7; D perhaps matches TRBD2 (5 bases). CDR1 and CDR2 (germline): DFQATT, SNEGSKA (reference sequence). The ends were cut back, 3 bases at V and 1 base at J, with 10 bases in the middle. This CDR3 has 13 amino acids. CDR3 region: CSASFSGSYEQYF. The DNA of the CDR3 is TGCAGTGCTAGTTTTTCGGGATCCTACGAGCAGTACTTC.

The CDR3 DNA is TGTGCCAGCAGCCGCAGACTAGCGGGGGCTCGCGAGTTTTTT. Protein: CASSRRLAGAREFF. The V call is TRBV5-6, the J call TRBJ2-2; 12 bases map to TRBD2. This CDR3 region has 14 residues. The J segment lost 16 bases and the V segment lost 4 bases, leaving 11 bases of the junction unmatched. The germline gives CDR1 SGHDT, CDR2 YYEEEE.

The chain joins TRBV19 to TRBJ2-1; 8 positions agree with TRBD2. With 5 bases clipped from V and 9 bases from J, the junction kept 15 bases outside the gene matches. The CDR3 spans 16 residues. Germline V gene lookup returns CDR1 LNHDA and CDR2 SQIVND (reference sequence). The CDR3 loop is CASSSLGLATDGEQFF. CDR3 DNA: TGTGCCAGTAGTTCCCTCGGACTAGCAACAGACGGTGAGCAGTTCTTC.

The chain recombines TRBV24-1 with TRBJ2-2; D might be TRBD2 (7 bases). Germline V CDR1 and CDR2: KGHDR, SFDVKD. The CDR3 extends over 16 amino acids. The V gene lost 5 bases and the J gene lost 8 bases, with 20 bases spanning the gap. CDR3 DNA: TGTGCCACCAGTGCCCCTTATCCCGCGGGGGCTGGGGAGCTGTTTTTT. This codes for CATSAPYPAGAGELFF.

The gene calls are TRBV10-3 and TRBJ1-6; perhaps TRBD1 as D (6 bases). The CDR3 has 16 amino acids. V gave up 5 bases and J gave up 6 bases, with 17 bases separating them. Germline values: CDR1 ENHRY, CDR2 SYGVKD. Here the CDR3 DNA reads TGTGCCATCAGTCCTACCAGGGGCCTGTCTAATTCACCCCTCCACTTT. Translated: CAISPTRGLSNSPLHF.

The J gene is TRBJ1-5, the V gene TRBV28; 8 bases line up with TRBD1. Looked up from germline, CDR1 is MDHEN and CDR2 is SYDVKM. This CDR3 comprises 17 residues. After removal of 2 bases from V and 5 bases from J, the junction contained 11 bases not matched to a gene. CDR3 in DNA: TGTGCCAGCAGTTTAGGGGGAGCAGGGGGCAGGTATCAGCCCCAGCATTTT. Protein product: CASSLGGAGGRYQPQHF.

The CDR3 region is CASKSLQPYNSPLHF. The DNA for the CDR3 is TGTGCCAGCAAGAGCCTTCAACCCTATAATTCACCCCTCCACTTT. The V call is TRBV28, the J call TRBJ1-6, with D hard to call. Germline CDR1 MDHEN, CDR2 SYDVKM. V shed 7 bases and J shed 2 bases, with 12 bases lying between them. This CDR3 comprises 15 residues.

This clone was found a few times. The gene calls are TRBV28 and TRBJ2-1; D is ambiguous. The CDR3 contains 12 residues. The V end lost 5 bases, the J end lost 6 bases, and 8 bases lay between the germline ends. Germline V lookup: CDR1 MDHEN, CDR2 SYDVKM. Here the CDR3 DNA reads TGTGCCAGCAGTCTAGATCGCAATGAGCAGTTCTTC. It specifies CASSLDRNEQFF. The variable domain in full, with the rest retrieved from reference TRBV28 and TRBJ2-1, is DVKVTQSSRYLVKRTGEKVFLECVQDMDHENMFWYRQDPGLGLRLIYFSYDVKMKEKGDIPEGYSVSREKKERFSLILESASTNQTSMYLCASSLDRNEQFFGPGTRLTVL.

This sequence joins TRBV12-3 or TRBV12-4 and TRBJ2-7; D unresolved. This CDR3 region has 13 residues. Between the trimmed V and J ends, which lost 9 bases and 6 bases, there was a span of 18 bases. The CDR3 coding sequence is TGTGCCAGTTCGTCGAGACACACGGGCGAGCAGTACTTC. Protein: CASSSRHTGEQYF.

The CDR3 DNA follows: TGTGCCAGCCAACCCGTGGCAGTAAGCACTGAAGCTTTCTTT. This translates into CASQPVAVSTEAFF. The chain carries TRBV27 and TRBJ1-1, with D uncertain. Trimming took off 8 bases at V and 4 bases at J, with 17 bases between the two ends. The germline CDR1 and CDR2 sequences are MNHEY and SMNVEV (reference sequence). The CDR3 covers 14 residues.

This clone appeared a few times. In nucleotides, the CDR3 is TGTGCCAGCAGTTCGACAGGGTTCACTGAAGCTTTCTTT. It codes for CASSSTGFTEAFF. The chain has TRBV28 and TRBJ1-1; 7 nucleotides agree with TRBD1. Germline lookup yields CDR1 MDHEN and CDR2 SYDVKM. The CDR3 extends over 13 amino acids. V lost 4 bases, J lost 4 bases, and 3 bases stayed unmatched. The full variable domain, rest sourced from reference TRBV28 and TRBJ1-1, is DVKVTQSSRYLVKRTGEKVFLECVQDMDHENMFWYRQDPGLGLRLIYFSYDVKMKEKGDIPEGYSVSREKKERFSLILESASTNQTSMYLCASSSTGFTEAFFGQGTRLTVV.

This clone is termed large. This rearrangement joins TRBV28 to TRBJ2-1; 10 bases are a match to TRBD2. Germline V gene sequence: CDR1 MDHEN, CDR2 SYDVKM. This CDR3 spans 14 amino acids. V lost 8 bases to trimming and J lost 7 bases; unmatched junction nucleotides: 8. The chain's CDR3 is CASRSGRGGNEQFF. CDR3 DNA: TGTGCCAGCCGAAGCGGGAGGGGAGGGAATGAGCAGTTCTTC.

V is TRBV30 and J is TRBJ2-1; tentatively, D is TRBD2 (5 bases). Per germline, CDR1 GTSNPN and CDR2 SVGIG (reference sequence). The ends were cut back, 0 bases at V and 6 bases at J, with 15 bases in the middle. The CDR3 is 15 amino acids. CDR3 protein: CAWSVRGIGSNEQFF. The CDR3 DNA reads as TGTGCCTGGAGTGTACGGGGTATTGGGTCCAATGAGCAGTTCTTC.

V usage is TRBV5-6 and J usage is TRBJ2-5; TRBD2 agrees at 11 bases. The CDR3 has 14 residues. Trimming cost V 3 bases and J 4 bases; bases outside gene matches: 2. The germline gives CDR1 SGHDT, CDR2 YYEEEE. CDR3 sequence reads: CASSWGLAVETQYF. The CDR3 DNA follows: TGTGCCAGCAGCTGGGGACTAGCGGTAGAGACCCAGTACTTC.

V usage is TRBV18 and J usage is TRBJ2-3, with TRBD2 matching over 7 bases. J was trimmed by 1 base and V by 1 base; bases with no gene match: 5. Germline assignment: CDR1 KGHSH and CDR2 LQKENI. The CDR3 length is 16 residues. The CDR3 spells CASSPLAGLRTDTQYF. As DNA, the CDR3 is TGTGCCAGCTCACCACTCGCGGGACTACGCACAGATACGCAGTATTTT.